This T cell receptor beta chain was sequenced during a study of blood T cell repertoires in COVID-19. Study overall: The origin of the acute and convalescent COVID-19 samples was the United States, Italy and Spain. The analysed material was cDNA or gDNA that came from T cells, B-cell-depleted T cells, or PBMCs.

The germline CDR1 and CDR2 sequences are PRHDT and FYEKMQ (reference sequence). This CDR3 region has 10 residues. With 7 bases removed from V and 6 bases from J, the gap between germline ends came to 6 bases. Authors' analysis steps: Estimation of nucleated cell counts was performed using reference gene primer amplification. Measured with immunoSEQ multiplex PCR; TCRdb has only the in-frame clones, and not every one. That table gives V, J and clone size, and the DNA gave D and trimming. Altogether fewer than 100,000 clones are present, about 86% being singletons, with the ten largest covering approximately 7.2%.

Sequenced sample: peripheral blood. The chain combines TRBV13 with TRBJ1-1; tentative D call: TRBD1 (5 bases). This clonotype was obtained from a man in his 60s with acute or convalescent COVID-19. The CDR3 sequence is CASMGPEAFF. As DNA, the CDR3 is TGTGCCAGCATGGGGCCTGAAGCTTTCTTT.